A single sample is the source of the 23 T cell receptor beta chains below, sequenced in a study of blood T cell repertoires in COVID-19. Generated by immunoSEQ multiplex PCR, the TCRdb table keeps only in-frame clones and is missing some. The sample records approximately 300,000 clones, 90% being singletons. What was sequenced was PBMCs or T cells enriched from blood (not recorded which). These receptors all come from a man in his sixties who had recovered from COVID-19.

The chain is built from TRBV29-1 and TRBJ2-3; 10 bases are shared with TRBD2. This CDR3 has 20 amino acids. Germline V CDR1 and CDR2: SQVTM, ANQGSEA. V trimming: 4 bases; J trimming: 2 bases; junction bases outside the gene matches: 21. CDR3 sequence (DNA): TGCAGCGTTGTGGTTTATAGGCCTAGCGGGGGAACCCACCCCACAGATACGCAGTATTTT. It specifies CSVVVYRPSGGTHPTDTQYF.

V is TRBV18 and J is TRBJ1-1; weak D call: TRBD1 (5 bases). Looked up from germline, CDR1 is KGHSH and CDR2 is LQKENI. V lost 3 bases and J 3 bases, leaving 11 bases between the germline ends. There are 14 residues in the CDR3. The CDR3 nucleotides are TGTGCCAGCTCACCTTTGCTAGGGGACACTGAAGCTTTCTTT. Protein sequence: CASSPLLGDTEAFF.

This clone was seen a handful of times. J is TRBJ1-4 and V is TRBV30, with 7 bases that match TRBD1. With V trimmed by 4 bases and J by 4 bases, 12 bases remained unmatched. The CDR3 loop spans 16 amino acids. CDR1 and CDR2 (germline): GTSNPN, SVGIG (reference sequence). The CDR3 nucleotides read TGTGCCTGGACACAGACCCGGACAGGATTTAATGAAAAACTGTTTTTT. Protein sequence: CAWTQTRTGFNEKLFF.

The J gene is TRBJ2-1, the V gene TRBV7-3, with TRBD2 matching 7 bases. The CDR3 is made up of 15 amino acids. J was trimmed by 8 bases and V by 3 bases; bases with no gene match: 10. Per the germline V gene, CDR1 is SGHTA and CDR2 is FQGTGA. CDR3 in amino acids: CASSFGGGRSDEQFF. The CDR3 DNA reads TGTGCCAGCAGCTTTGGCGGGGGAAGATCGGATGAGCAGTTCTTC.

V gene TRBV3-1 (or the pseudogene TRBV3-2) combines with J gene TRBJ2-5; 9 bases are a match to TRBD2. The CDR3 is 15 residues long. CDR1 LGHDT and CDR2 YNNKEL come from the germline V gene (reference sequence). Trimming at V came to 0 bases and at J to 5 bases, leaving 4 bases not matched to a gene. Written as DNA, the CDR3 is TGTGCCAGCAGCCAAGAGGCGGGAGGGTACGAGACCCAGTACTTC. Translating it yields CASSQEAGGYETQYF.

The chain uses TRBV7-8 and TRBJ1-2; D call uncertain. V shed 7 bases and J shed 2 bases, with 14 bases lying between them. Germline-derived CDR1 and CDR2 are SGHVS and FQNEAQ. The CDR3 runs to 14 residues. This chain's CDR3 is CASTPNERNYGYTF. The CDR3 DNA reads TGTGCCAGCACCCCGAATGAACGGAACTATGGCTACACCTTC.

The chain employs TRBV5-6 and TRBJ2-7, with TRBD2 identical over 15 bases. With V trimmed by 4 bases and J by 4 bases, 3 bases remained unmatched. This CDR3 comprises 15 residues. The germline gives CDR1 SGHDT, CDR2 YYEEEE. CDR3 residues: CASSTGLAGGYEQYF. CDR3 sequence (DNA): TGTGCCAGCAGCACTGGACTAGCGGGGGGGTACGAGCAGTACTTC.

Here the CDR3 reads CASSQVEIRSPLHF. The CDR3, as DNA: TGTGCCAGCAGCCAAGTTGAGATACGTTCGCCCCTCCACTTT. V is TRBV3-1 (or the pseudogene TRBV3-2) and J is TRBJ1-6, with D unresolved. The CDR3 contains 14 residues. V lost 1 base to trimming and J lost 13 bases, with 14 bases between them. Germline loops: CDR1 LGHDT, CDR2 YNNKEL (reference sequence).

V usage is TRBV7-3 and J usage is TRBJ2-1; no clear D. The CDR3 is 13 residues long. CDR1 and CDR2 (germline): SGHTA, FQGTGA. V gave up 4 bases and J gave up 2 bases, with 6 bases separating them. CDR3 protein: CASSSRAYNEQFF. The CDR3 region has the DNA TGTGCCAGCAGCTCCCGGGCCTACAATGAGCAGTTCTTC.

This chain joins TRBV12-3 or TRBV12-4 and TRBJ2-7, with D unresolved. V shed 6 bases and J shed 3 bases, with 9 bases lying between them. The length of the CDR3 is 12 residues. The CDR3 here is CASRKALYEQYF. In nucleotides, the CDR3 is TGTGCCAGCAGGAAAGCCCTCTACGAGCAGTACTTC.

The chain has TRBV20-1 and TRBJ2-7; 11 bases map to TRBD1. Germline V lookup: CDR1 DFQATT, CDR2 SNEGSKA (reference sequence). V lost 3 bases, J lost 6 bases, and 7 bases stayed unmatched. CDR3 length: 14 amino acids. The CDR3 sequence is CSASWTGGPREQYF. The CDR3 nucleotides are TGCAGTGCTAGTTGGACAGGGGGCCCCCGCGAGCAGTACTTC.

This clone was counted a single time. This chain links TRBV4-3 with TRBJ2-1; 9 bases match TRBD1. The CDR3 extends over 18 amino acids. Germline V gene lookup returns CDR1 LGHNA and CDR2 YSLEER. Unmatched junction bases numbered 17, after V lost 5 bases and J lost 6 bases. The CDR3 loop is CASSYGTGLVLEGNEQFF. CDR3 nucleotide sequence: TGCGCCAGCAGCTACGGGACAGGGTTGGTGTTGGAAGGCAATGAGCAGTTCTTC.

The gene calls are TRBV9 and TRBJ2-1; maybe TRBD1 (5 bases). V lost 1 base and J 5 bases, leaving 10 bases between the germline ends. CDR3 size: 14 residues. CDR1 is SGDLS and CDR2 is YYNGEE in the germline V gene. CDR3 coding DNA: TGTGCCAGCAGCGTATGGGGCGAGAACAATGAGCAGTTCTTC. It translates to CASSVWGENNEQFF.

The rearrangement links TRBV5-4 to TRBJ1-1; 11 bases agree with TRBD1. CDR3 length: 16 amino acids. V lost 3 bases and J lost 5; bases outside the gene matches: 9. Germline V gene sequence: CDR1 SGHNT, CDR2 YYREEE (reference sequence). The CDR3 nucleotides read TGTGCCAGCAGCTCGTCCGGGACAGGGGGTTGGACTGAAGCTTTCTTT. This translates into CASSSSGTGGWTEAFF.

This clone was recorded once. The gene calls are TRBV11-3 and TRBJ1-1, with 8 bases lining up with TRBD1. V lost 1 base to trimming and J lost 1 base; unmatched junction nucleotides: 5. Germline loops: CDR1 SGHNT, CDR2 YENEEA. CDR3 size: 16 residues. The CDR3 nucleotides are TGTGCCAGCAGCTTAGGCCCGGACAGGGAGAACACTGAAGCTTTCTTT. This gives the protein CASSLGPDRENTEAFF.

Turning to this clone: This may arise from a read error, as a much more abundant clone is one base away. V usage is TRBV12-3 or TRBV12-4 and J usage is TRBJ1-2, with 7 positions matching TRBD1. V lost 6 bases, J lost 3 bases, and 4 bases stayed unmatched. This CDR3 comprises 13 residues. CDR3: CASSLGQDYGYTF. CDR3 bases: TGTGCCAGCAGCCTCGGACAGGACTATGGCTACACCTTC.

This chain joins TRBV6-5 and TRBJ2-4; D gene uncertain. The CDR3 covers 13 residues. The germline gives CDR1 MNHEY, CDR2 SVGAGI. The V end lost 6 bases, the J end lost 7 bases, and 13 bases lay between the germline ends. As DNA, the CDR3 is TGTGCCAGCAGCCCAGAGGCGGTTAACATTCAGTACTTC. Its protein is CASSPEAVNIQYF.

This clone was observed a single time. The V call is TRBV18, the J call TRBJ1-5; D perhaps matches TRBD1 (6 bases). This CDR3 is 14 amino acids long. Trimming pared 6 bases from V and 3 bases from J, leaving 12 bases between. Germline V CDR1 and CDR2: KGHSH, LQKENI. CDR3 residues: CASSPGQHNQPQHF. CDR3 nucleotides: TGTGCCAGCTCCCCTGGACAGCACAATCAGCCCCAGCATTTT.

V gene TRBV3-1 (or the pseudogene TRBV3-2) combines with J gene TRBJ1-2, with unresolved D. Germline lookup yields CDR1 LGHDT and CDR2 YNNKEL (reference sequence). Trimming took 10 bases from V and 7 from J, leaving 10 bases between them. This CDR3 spans 10 amino acids. CDR3 sequence reads: CATVSSGYTF. CDR3 coding DNA: TGTGCCACGGTTAGCAGTGGCTACACCTTC.

CDR3 sequence reads: CASSQLYVNRASYEQYF. The CDR3 DNA is TGCGCCAGCAGCCAGCTGTACGTTAACAGGGCTTCCTACGAGCAGTACTTC. The chain is built from TRBV4-1 and TRBJ2-7; a weak D match, TRBD1 (6 bases). CDR1 MGHRA and CDR2 YSYEKL come from the germline V gene. V was shortened by 3 bases and J by 1 base, with 19 bases between the two germline ends. This CDR3 contains 17 residues.

The rearrangement joins TRBV19 to TRBJ2-7; TRBD2 matches at 8 bases. J was trimmed by 2 bases and V by 5 bases; bases with no gene match: 2. This CDR3 is 13 amino acids long. CDR1 and CDR2 from the germline V gene are LNHDA and SQIVND (reference sequence). CDR3 DNA: TGTGCCAGTAGTTACGGGAGGGCCTACGAGCAGTACTTC. Its translation: CASSYGRAYEQYF.

The J gene is TRBJ1-1, the V gene TRBV10-3; 8 bases are a match to TRBD1. V was pared by 2 bases and J by 7 bases, with 6 bases of the junction left unmatched. Germline V lookup: CDR1 ENHRY, CDR2 SYGVKD. This CDR3 has 14 residues. The CDR3 region has the DNA TGTGCCATCAGTGAGGCAGGGGGCGGGGGTGAAGCTTTCTTT. This sequence encodes CAISEAGGGGEAFF.

This clone appeared a single time. The J gene is TRBJ2-3, the V gene TRBV5-5; 7 bases are shared with TRBD2. V shed 4 bases and J 8 bases; nucleotides not matched to a gene: 10. Germline assignment: CDR1 SGHKS and CDR2 YYEKEE (reference sequence). CDR3 length: 14 residues. For the CDR3, the DNA is TGTGCCAGCAGCCGGGGGGACGGGGGAAGTACGCAGTATTTT. It encodes CASSRGDGGSTQYF.